This T cell receptor (beta chain) was found in a study of cytomegalovirus exposure and HLA in healthy donors. The CDR3 contains 14 residues. V was trimmed by 3 bases and J by 3 bases, leaving 9 bases between them. CDR1 is SGHTA and CDR2 is FQGNSA in the germline V gene. Using immunoSEQ multiplex PCR, the repertoire was profiled, and TCRdb retains in-frame clones only, with some absent. The sample records fewer than 150,000 clones, approximately 82% being singletons. This clone was seen once. This chain connects TRBV7-2 to TRBJ2-1; possibly TRBD2 for D (5 bases). The TCR comes from a man aged 30 to 39 in good health and CMV-seropositive. The sample taken for sequencing was PBMCs. The CDR3 sequence is CASSFRGNYNEQFF. As DNA, the CDR3 is TGTGCCAGCAGCTTCCGGGGAAACTACAATGAGCAGTTCTTC.